This is a list of T cell receptor beta chains from one sample in a study of regulatory T cells in long-lasting Graves disease. TCRdb analysed the multiplex PCR reads with MiXCR anew, one entry per CDR3 protein. The table lists roughly 440,000 distinct CDR3 sequences, around 15% of them singletons. These data were also filed under a second study, of T cells in Graves' hyperthyroidism and ophthalmopathy.

The input for sequencing was peripheral blood mononuclear cells (PBMCs), taken at new diagnosis, from a patient treated with antithyroid drugs. The source is a woman aged 18-29 years with Graves disease. The CDR3 runs from the conserved cysteine through the conserved F or W. D genes are given only for firm matches. Not all rows give a size; the values are once, few, many and, for expanded clones, a class.

V: TRBV3-1; J: TRBJ2-7; D: TRBD2; size: many; DNA: TGTGCCAGCAGCCTGGGACTAGCGGGAGAAGGGGTAGGCGAGCAGTACTTC; CDR3: CASSLGLAGEGVGEQYF
V: TRBV5-8; J: TRBJ1-3; D: .; size: many; DNA: TGTGCCAGCAGCATTGGACTCACGGCCTCTGGAAACACCATATATTTT; CDR3: CASSIGLTASGNTIYF
V: TRBV12-3/TRBV12-4; J: TRBJ2-7; D: .; size: many; DNA: TGTGCCAGCACCCGGGACGGGAGATCCTACGAGCAGTACTTC; CDR3: CASTRDGRSYEQYF
V: TRBV20-1; J: TRBJ1-6; D: .; size: many; DNA: TGCAGTGCTAGAGATTCGAGGGGGAATAATTCACCCCTCCACTTT; CDR3: CSARDSRGNNSPLHF
V: TRBV6-2/TRBV6-3; J: TRBJ1-2; D: TRBD1; size: many; DNA: TGTGCCAGCAGACCGGGACAGGGGTCAGGCTACACCTTC; CDR3: CASRPGQGSGYTF
V: TRBV7-8; J: TRBJ2-1; D: .; size: few; DNA: TGTGCCAGCAGCTTAGCAGGGGCCGGGGTGTTCTTC; CDR3: CASSLAGAGVFF
V: TRBV19; J: TRBJ2-2; D: TRBD2; size: few; DNA: TGTGCCAGTAGTACTAGCGGGAGGGCCGGCACCGGGGAGCTGTTTTTT; CDR3: CASSTSGRAGTGELFF
V: TRBV6-2/TRBV6-3; J: TRBJ2-7; D: .; size: .; DNA: TGTGCCAGCAGTTACCGGTTGTTTGGAGGGTCCTACGAGCAGTACTTC; CDR3: CASSYRLFGGSYEQYF
V: TRBV6-1; J: TRBJ2-3; D: TRBD2; size: .; DNA: TGTGCCAGCAGCAACAGCGGGAGCGGAGAGGATACGCAGTATTTT; CDR3: CASSNSGSGEDTQYF
V: TRBV6-1; J: TRBJ2-1; D: TRBD1; size: many; DNA: TGTGCCAGCGGGGACAGTGGGCAGAATGAGCAGTTCTTC; CDR3: CASGDSGQNEQFF
V: TRBV28; J: TRBJ2-1; D: TRBD2; size: many; DNA: TGTGCCAGCACTCGACTGTATGGGGGGGGGTACAATGAGCAGTTCTTC; CDR3: CASTRLYGGGYNEQFF
V: TRBV20-1; J: TRBJ2-6; D: TRBD2; size: many; DNA: TGCAGTGCTAGAGACGCGGGAGGGCCATACTCTGGGGCCAACGTCCTGACTTTC; CDR3: CSARDAGGPYSGANVLTF
V: TRBV10-3; J: TRBJ2-7; D: TRBD2; size: .; DNA: TGTGCCATCAGTGTATCGACTAGCGGGGAACCCTACGAGCAGTACTTC; CDR3: CAISVSTSGEPYEQYF
V: TRBV27; J: TRBJ1-4; D: .; size: many; DNA: TGTGCCAGCAGTTTCGGTCTGAGGGGAGTCAATGAAAAACTGTTTTTT; CDR3: CASSFGLRGVNEKLFF
V: TRBV5-4; J: TRBJ2-7; D: TRBD2; size: few; DNA: TGTGCCAGCAGCGGGTTACTAGCGGGAGCTGGGGAGCAGTACTTC; CDR3: CASSGLLAGAGEQYF
V: TRBV3-1; J: TRBJ2-1; D: TRBD2; size: many; DNA: TGTGCCAGCAGCCAAGATCCCCCGGGACTAGGGGGGTCGGATGAGCAGTTCTTC; CDR3: CASSQDPPGLGGSDEQFF
V: TRBV10-3; J: TRBJ2-5; D: TRBD2; size: many; DNA: TGTGCCATCAGTGATCGACTAGCGGGAGATCCGGGGGAGACCCAGTACTTC; CDR3: CAISDRLAGDPGETQYF
V: TRBV20-1; J: TRBJ2-1; D: TRBD2; size: many; DNA: TGCAGTGCTAGAGTTTGGCTAGCGGGAGGAGACAATGAGCAGTTCTTC; CDR3: CSARVWLAGGDNEQFF
V: TRBV12-3/TRBV12-4; J: TRBJ2-2; D: .; size: .; DNA: TGTGCCAGCAGTTTTAGGGCGCTAGCGACAACGAACACCGGGGAGCTGTTTTTT; CDR3: CASSFRALATTNTGELFF
V: TRBV20-1; J: TRBJ2-7; D: TRBD2; size: many; DNA: TGCAGTGCTCCTCTAGCGGGAGGATTGGGGACTTACGAGCAGTACTTC; CDR3: CSAPLAGGLGTYEQYF
V: TRBV25-1; J: TRBJ1-6; D: TRBD1; size: .; DNA: TGTGCCAGCAGAAGGACAGGGCGAGGCGCCTATAATTCACCCCTCCACTTT; CDR3: CASRRTGRGAYNSPLHF
V: TRBV7-3; J: TRBJ2-5; D: .; size: many; DNA: TGTGCCAGCAGCGAGACCAGGCTTTCGGAGACCCAGTACTTC; CDR3: CASSETRLSETQYF